The T cell receptor (beta chain) described here comes from a study of immune cell composition in non-small cell lung cancer. Study-level points and caveats: Overall clonality, unlike maximal tumour-associated clone frequency, did not predict TIL reactivity. Smoking pack-years did not significantly correlate with tumour TCR-beta clonality.

Normal lung sampling was at least 3 cm from the tumour, as distant as possible. Sequenced by immunoSEQ multiplex PCR; TCRdb stores in-frame clones only, minus some. The sample includes 1,500 to 2,000 clones, 70% to 80% of them seen just once. To note about this clone: Its antigen is not known.

Trimming took 6 bases from V and 1 from J; bases not matched to a gene: 3. Germline-derived CDR1 and CDR2 are SEHNR and FQNEAQ (reference sequence). The CDR3 contains 15 residues. Sequencing was performed on non-adjacent lung tissue. The origin of this receptor is a human donor with non-small cell lung cancer. V usage is TRBV7-9 and J usage is TRBJ2-1; 10 bases line up with TRBD1. The CDR3 sequence is CASRRTGGSYNEQFF. The CDR3 bases are TGTGCCAGCAGACGGACAGGGGGGTCCTACAATGAGCAGTTCTTC.